This T cell receptor (beta chain) emerged from a study of T cells in Graves' hyperthyroidism and ophthalmopathy. V was clipped by 10 bases and J by 6 bases, with 17 bases between them. Germline V gives CDR1 MDHEN, CDR2 SYDVKM. There are 13 residues in the CDR3. From RNA transcripts, TCR beta CDR3 regions were amplified. First-round RT-PCR with HTBI primers amplified the TCR CDR3 region. MiXCR, run by TCRdb on the multiplex PCR reads, gives a single entry per CDR3 protein. This repertoire shows 550,000 to 800,000 distinct CDR3 sequences, approximately 15% found once; its top ten account for roughly a sixth.

This clonotype was sampled from a man between 45 and 60 years old with Graves' hyperthyroidism. Sample: blood. The chain joins TRBV28 to TRBJ2-3; no clear D. CDR3 in DNA: TGTGCCACCCTTGGGGATCCTGGGGATACGCAGTATTTT. It translates to CATLGDPGDTQYF.